Below are 25 T cell receptor beta chains sequenced from a single sample in a study of cytomegalovirus exposure and HLA in healthy donors. Data came from immunoSEQ multiplex PCR; TCRdb stores just in-frame clones and leaves some out. The sample lists hundreds of thousands of clones; just over 85% were seen once. Sequencing was carried out using PBMCs. All receptors come from a woman aged 18-30 years in good health and CMV-seronegative.

Only a few counts were recorded for this clone. The J gene is TRBJ2-2, the V gene TRBV14; 9 nucleotides match TRBD1. CDR1 is SGHDN, CDR2 FVKESK, per germline. V shed 2 bases, J shed 1 base, and the junction held 5 bases outside the gene matches. The CDR3 loop spans 17 amino acids. DNA for the CDR3: TGTGCCAGCAGCCAATTTAGGGGACAGGGGAACACCGGGGAGCTGTTTTTT. Translating gives CASSQFRGQGNTGELFF.

The rearrangement joins TRBV27 to TRBJ2-2; no clear D gene. Germline V gene data show CDR1 as MNHEY and CDR2 as SMNVEV (reference sequence). The CDR3 totals 14 residues. Between the trimmed V and J ends, which lost 5 bases and 0 bases, there was a span of 7 bases. CDR3 protein: CASSPLANTGELFF. The CDR3 DNA reads TGTGCCAGCAGTCCCCTCGCGAACACCGGGGAGCTGTTTTTT.

As DNA, the CDR3 is TGTGCCATCAGCCCTGGACTAGCTCTCGGCGAGCAGTACTTC. Translated, it gives CAISPGLALGEQYF. This sequence joins TRBV10-3 and TRBJ2-7; the match to TRBD2 covers 8 bases. J lost 6 bases, V lost 6 bases, and 10 bases had no gene match. The CDR3 has 14 amino acids. The germline V gene has CDR1 ENHRY and CDR2 SYGVKD.

As regards this clone: The same CDR3 arises from other DNA sequences in this sample as well. This chain joins TRBV6-1 and TRBJ2-7; tentatively, D is TRBD2 (5 bases). Looked up from germline, CDR1 is MNHNS and CDR2 is SASEGT. The CDR3 extends over 14 amino acids. Trimming removed 0 bases from V and 3 bases from J, with 9 bases in between. The DNA for the CDR3 is TGTGCCAGCAGTGAAGCCCACGGGGTCTACGAGCAGTACTTC. Its protein product is CASSEAHGVYEQYF.

V and J are TRBV5-4 and TRBJ2-1; 9 nucleotides align to TRBD2. CDR1 and CDR2 (germline): SGHNT, YYREEE (reference sequence). The CDR3 has 15 amino acids. V shed 4 bases and J 0 bases; nucleotides not matched to a gene: 2. The CDR3 DNA is TGTGCCAGCAGCCTTAGCGGGAGCTCCTACAATGAGCAGTTCTTC. Translated, it gives CASSLSGSSYNEQFF.

The rearrangement uses TRBV29-1 and TRBJ1-1; 9 positions match TRBD1. Germline trimming cut 7 bases from V and 6 bases from J; bases unmatched to any gene: 12. The CDR3 runs 14 residues. Germline V gives CDR1 SQVTM, CDR2 ANQGSEA. In nucleotides, the CDR3 is TGCAGCGGACGAAAATCCGGGACAGGGTCTGAAGCTTTCTTT. This translates into CSGRKSGTGSEAFF. Based on the CDR3 plus reference TRBV29-1 and TRBJ1-1, the full variable domain is SAVISQKPSRDICQRGTSLTIQCQVDSQVTMMFWYRQQPGQSLTLIATANQGSEATYESGFVIDKFPISRPNLTFSTLTVSNMSPEDSSIYLCSGRKSGTGSEAFFGQGTRLTVV.

The chain is built from TRBV6-1 and TRBJ2-7; D is possibly TRBD1 (5 bases). The CDR3 is made up of 11 amino acids. Germline lookup yields CDR1 MNHNS and CDR2 SASEGT. V was clipped by 6 bases and J by 6 bases, with 9 bases between them. Written as DNA, the CDR3 is TGTGCCAGCAGCCTGGGGCGCGAGCAGTACTTC. It translates to CASSLGREQYF.

This chain uses TRBV5-1 with TRBJ2-6; TRBD1 aligns across 12 bases. V gave up 4 bases and J gave up 2 bases; unmatched junction bases: 7. The CDR3 contains 18 residues. CDR1 and CDR2 from the germline V gene are SGHRS and YFSETQ. For the CDR3, the DNA is TGCGCCAGCAGCGATCGCGGGACAGGGGGCGCTGGGGCCAACGTCCTGACTTTC. Translated: CASSDRGTGGAGANVLTF.

J is TRBJ2-3 and V is TRBV4-1; D gene uncertain. The CDR3 totals 13 residues. V lost 0 bases, J lost 7 bases, and 8 bases lay in between. Germline V CDR1 and CDR2: MGHRA, YSYEKL. CDR3: CASSQELIYTQYF. The CDR3 DNA reads TGCGCCAGCAGCCAAGAACTTATTTATACGCAGTATTTT.

The chain recombines TRBV27 with TRBJ2-1, with D perhaps matching TRBD1 (6 bases). Germline loops: CDR1 MNHEY, CDR2 SMNVEV (reference sequence). This CDR3 is 13 amino acids long. With 8 bases removed from V and 4 bases from J, the gap between germline ends came to 12 bases. CDR3 sequence reads: CASSIDRYNEQFF. The CDR3 coding sequence is TGTGCCAGCTCTATAGACAGGTACAATGAGCAGTTCTTC.

The chain recombines TRBV18 with TRBJ1-2; 7 bases are a match to TRBD1. The CDR3 is made up of 14 amino acids. The trim removed 4 bases at V and 6 bases at J, leaving 8 bases unmatched. Germline V gene sequence: CDR1 KGHSH, CDR2 LQKENI. CDR3 DNA: TGTGCCAGCTCACTGATTGAGGGGGCCCATGGCTACACCTTC. Protein: CASSLIEGAHGYTF.

The rearrangement links TRBV6-5 to TRBJ1-6, with TRBD1 matching 8 bases. From germline, CDR1 is MNHEY and CDR2 SVGAGI. The length of the CDR3 is 15 residues. With V trimmed by 4 bases and J by 9 bases, 8 bases remained unmatched. The CDR3 region has the DNA TGTGCCAGCAGTTCCGGGGACAGGCGTGGTTCACCCCTCCACTTT. This sequence encodes CASSSGDRRGSPLHF.

The chain employs TRBV29-1 and TRBJ2-6; 10 bases fit TRBD2. With 6 bases clipped from V and 1 base from J, the junction kept 6 bases outside the gene matches. Germline-derived CDR1 and CDR2 are SQVTM and ANQGSEA. This CDR3 is 16 amino acids long. CDR3 coding DNA: TGCAGCGTCGTCCTAGCGGGAGAATCTGGGGCCAACGTCCTGACTTTC. It codes for CSVVLAGESGANVLTF.

This chain connects TRBV7-3 to TRBJ2-1; TRBD2 matches 11 bases. This CDR3 has 15 amino acids. The trim removed 3 bases at V and 6 bases at J, leaving 4 bases unmatched. Looked up from germline, CDR1 is SGHTA and CDR2 is FQGTGA. CDR3 in amino acids: CASSLTSGNTNEQFF. Written as DNA, the CDR3 is TGTGCCAGCAGCTTGACTAGCGGGAATACCAATGAGCAGTTCTTC.

The chain has TRBV6-1 and TRBJ1-4; TRBD1 matches 7 bases. In germline, CDR1 is MNHNS, CDR2 SASEGT. This CDR3 contains 14 residues. The junction had 9 bases not matched to a gene; V was cut back by 6 bases and J by 8 bases. The CDR3 spells CASSRDRVQEKLFF. The CDR3 nucleotides read TGTGCCAGCAGCAGAGACAGGGTACAAGAAAAACTGTTTTTT.

This chain connects TRBV18 to TRBJ2-1, with D tentatively TRBD2 (6 bases). Trimming stripped 0 bases from V and 6 bases from J, with 12 bases between. CDR1 KGHSH and CDR2 LQKENI come from the germline V gene. This CDR3 comprises 15 residues. The CDR3 protein is CASSPPSGLLNEQFF. The CDR3 nucleotides read TGTGCCAGCTCACCACCGTCGGGACTCCTCAATGAGCAGTTCTTC.

The chain uses TRBV4-1 and TRBJ2-3; D might be TRBD2 (5 bases). The CDR3 covers 15 residues. CDR1 is MGHRA, CDR2 YSYEKL, per germline. The V end lost 3 bases, the J end lost 7 bases, and 17 bases lay between the germline ends. The CDR3 loop is CASSQAPTRGNTQYF. The CDR3 bases are TGCGCCAGCAGCCAGGCCCCTACTAGAGGGAATACGCAGTATTTT.

CDR3 sequence (DNA): TGTGCCAGCAGTGAGAGGGGGAGCGGGGGGAGGTACGAGCAGTACTTC. It yields the protein CASSERGSGGRYEQYF. This chain uses TRBV25-1 with TRBJ2-7; 9 bases map to TRBD2. Germline V CDR1 and CDR2: MGHDK, SYGVNS. J gave up 4 bases and V 3 bases, and 10 bases lay outside the gene matches. This CDR3 comprises 16 residues.

The chain carries TRBV27 and TRBJ2-3; D not certain. The CDR3 sequence is 11 residues long. Deletions cut 5 bases from V and 3 bases from J, with 3 bases between. Germline CDR1 MNHEY, CDR2 SMNVEV (reference sequence). The CDR3 loop reads CASSQTDTQYF. The CDR3 DNA reads as TGTGCCAGCAGTCAAACAGATACGCAGTATTTT.

Only a few counts were recorded for this clone. This chain uses TRBV6-5 with TRBJ1-2, with TRBD1 matching over 10 bases. V lost 5 bases and J lost 7; bases outside the gene matches: 7. The CDR3 spans 14 residues. Germline values: CDR1 MNHEY, CDR2 SVGAGI. The CDR3 reads CASSLDRGRLGYTF. In DNA, the CDR3 is TGTGCCAGCAGTCTTGACAGGGGGCGGCTTGGCTACACCTTC.

The chain is built from TRBV7-2 and TRBJ2-3; the D gene is possibly TRBD2 (6 bases). CDR1 and CDR2 (germline): SGHTA, FQGNSA. Deletions cut 3 bases from V and 0 bases from J, with 10 bases between. The CDR3 is made up of 15 amino acids. CDR3: CASSLAAGSTDTQYF. DNA of the CDR3: TGTGCCAGCAGCTTGGCCGCGGGGAGCACAGATACGCAGTATTTT.

The chain employs TRBV9 and TRBJ2-7; no definite D call. The CDR3 loop spans 15 amino acids. Germline loops: CDR1 SGDLS, CDR2 YYNGEE. The germline V and J ends were trimmed by 0 bases and 0 bases, with 10 bases remaining between them. CDR3 region: CASSVGPASSYEQYF. The CDR3 DNA follows: TGTGCCAGCAGCGTAGGGCCAGCGAGCTCCTACGAGCAGTACTTC.

V gene TRBV27 combines with J gene TRBJ1-4, with D unresolved. V shed 6 bases and J shed 3 bases, with 20 bases lying between them. Per the germline V gene, CDR1 is MNHEY and CDR2 is SMNVEV (reference sequence). This CDR3 is built from 17 residues. CDR3 DNA sequence: TGTGCCAGCAGCCGACTTGGTAGCGGCGGGTCTAATGAAAAACTGTTTTTT. It translates to CASSRLGSGGSNEKLFF.

This clone was detected a few times. V gene TRBV6-5 combines with J gene TRBJ2-7; 9 bases map to TRBD2. Trimming removed 6 bases from V and 1 base from J; junction bases left unmatched: 7. The CDR3 is 15 amino acids. CDR1 and CDR2 (germline): MNHEY, SVGAGI. CDR3 amino acids: CASRASTSGSYEQYF. CDR3 sequence (DNA): TGTGCCAGCAGAGCCTCGACTAGCGGTTCCTACGAGCAGTACTTC.

The chain couples TRBV5-1 to TRBJ1-2; unclear D gene. CDR3 size: 15 residues. V shed 2 bases and J shed 0 bases, with 11 bases lying between them. Germline V gives CDR1 SGHRS, CDR2 YFSETQ. The CDR3 coding sequence is TGCGCCAGCAGCTTTACCAGACTGACTAACTATGGCTACACCTTC. Encoded protein: CASSFTRLTNYGYTF.